This T cell receptor beta chain was sequenced in a study of preoperative IRX-2 immunotherapy in early breast cancer. In germline, CDR1 is MNHGY, CDR2 SAAAGT. V was cut by 7 bases and J by 1 base, with 22 bases left in between. The CDR3 loop spans 17 amino acids. Method: immunoSEQ multiplex PCR; TCRdb's copy keeps in-frame clones and lacks some. The repertoire has about 37,000 clones, roughly 82% of them found once; the top ten carry over 1.3%. The treatment is: preoperative locoregional IRX-2 cytokine immunotherapy. The material was lymph node tissue, obtained after IRX-2 immunotherapy. This sequence originates from a human donor with breast cancer. The chain is built from TRBV6-8 and TRBJ1-1; the D gene is possibly TRBD1 (5 bases). CDR3 loop: CASTQSPLRGGNTEAFF. The DNA of the CDR3 is TGTGCCAGCACCCAATCCCCATTGCGGGGGGGGAACACTGAAGCTTTCTTT.